The clone carrying this T cell receptor beta chain was recorded many times. This CDR3 comprises 17 residues. V was trimmed by 3 bases and J by 0 bases, leaving 12 bases between them. Germline-derived CDR1 and CDR2 are MNHEY and SMNVEV (reference sequence). This specimen belongs to a study of T cells in Graves' hyperthyroidism and ophthalmopathy. Amplified TCR beta CDR3 regions came from RNA transcripts. TCR CDR3 underwent first-round RT-PCR with the HTBI primer set. TCRdb reprocessed the multiplex PCR reads via MiXCR and lists one record per CDR3 protein. The sample carries under 400,000 distinct CDR3 sequences, 15% to 20% recorded once.

The source material was blood. The chain recombines TRBV27 with TRBJ2-6; tentatively, D is TRBD1 (5 bases). The sequence was collected from a woman in her thirties or forties with Graves' ophthalmopathy. The chain's CDR3 is CASSLTHRRSGANVLTF. CDR3 coding DNA: TGTGCCAGCAGTTTGACTCACAGGCGCTCTGGGGCCAACGTCCTGACTTTC.